This is a list of T cell receptor beta chains from one sample in a study of blood T cells in healthy people across ages. MiXCR, applied by TCRdb to the 5' RACE reads, yields one record per CDR3 protein. The table shows about 1.8 million distinct CDR3 sequences, with about 50% occurring only once. Specimen: blood. These receptors all come from a woman aged 40-49 years in good health. CDR3s leave out the opening cysteine and the closing phenylalanine or tryptophan. Fields, in order: V gene, CDR3 protein.

V gene: TRBV28
CDR3 protein: ASSSLPGGTERGTEAF

V gene: TRBV18
CDR3 protein: ASSPYRLPRTSGKHTDTQY

V gene: TRBV7-2
CDR3 protein: ASSLNGGPLSYNEQF

V gene: TRBV20-1
CDR3 protein: SASLTSGGYEQY

V gene: TRBV3-1
CDR3 protein: ASSHRDRGWGGYT

V gene: TRBV9
CDR3 protein: ASSHHTGSTSTDTQY

V gene: TRBV7-2
CDR3 protein: ASSLGLAGFAYEQY

V gene: TRBV6-5
CDR3 protein: ASRPSWGDEQF

V gene: TRBV7-9
CDR3 protein: ASSNRGLGEKLF

V gene: TRBV6-2/TRBV6-3
CDR3 protein: ASSWNTGPRYGYT

V gene: TRBV28
CDR3 protein: ASKGAGTGYNEQF

V gene: TRBV4-1
CDR3 protein: ASSQPRGGEGTQY

V gene: TRBV5-1
CDR3 protein: ASSRFNGIQY

V gene: TRBV7-2
CDR3 protein: ASISGAGGHSETQY

V gene: TRBV11-2
CDR3 protein: ASSFVGGASYNEQF

V gene: TRBV11-2
CDR3 protein: ASAMKTYEQY

V gene: TRBV4-3
CDR3 protein: ASSPSAGGVDEQY

V gene: TRBV11-1
CDR3 protein: ASSPRDAGQGSKNIQY

V gene: TRBV7-2
CDR3 protein: ASTKRGEVHGYT

V gene: TRBV7-8
CDR3 protein: ASSSSRAGIAKNIQY

V gene: TRBV4-2
CDR3 protein: ASSQPIGAGDTYEQY

V gene: TRBV7-2
CDR3 protein: ASSLAGLTEAF

V gene: TRBV20-1
CDR3 protein: SARDYTSGAANTGELF

V gene: TRBV6-6
CDR3 protein: ASSVTGERETQY

V gene: TRBV20-1
CDR3 protein: SAIPAGENIQY

V gene: TRBV20-1
CDR3 protein: SAKPTGLSDTQY

V gene: TRBV29-1
CDR3 protein: SVVRTGAHNEQF

V gene: TRBV11-2
CDR3 protein: AGSVRWRSEGYT

V gene: TRBV28
CDR3 protein: AGRTRGGIYEQY

V gene: TRBV7-6
CDR3 protein: ASSLQVLQETQY

V gene: TRBV10-1
CDR3 protein: ASSANYPDTQY